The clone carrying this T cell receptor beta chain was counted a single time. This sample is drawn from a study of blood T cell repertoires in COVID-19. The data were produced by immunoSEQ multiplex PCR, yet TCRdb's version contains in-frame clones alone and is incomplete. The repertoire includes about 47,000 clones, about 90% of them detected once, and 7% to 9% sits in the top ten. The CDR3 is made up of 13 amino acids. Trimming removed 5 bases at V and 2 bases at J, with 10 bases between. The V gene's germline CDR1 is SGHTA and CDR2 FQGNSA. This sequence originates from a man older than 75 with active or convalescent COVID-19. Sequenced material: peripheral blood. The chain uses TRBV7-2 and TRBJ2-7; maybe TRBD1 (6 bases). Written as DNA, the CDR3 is TGTGCCAGCAGCGGGGGCTCCCCCTACGAGCAGTACTTC. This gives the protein CASSGGSPYEQYF. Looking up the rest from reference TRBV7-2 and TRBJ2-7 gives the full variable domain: GAGVSQSPSNKVTEKGKDVELRCDPISGHTALYWYRQSLGQGLEFLIYFQGNSAPDKSGLPSDRFSAERTGGSVSTLTIQRTQQEDSAVYLCASSGGSPYEQYFGPGTRLTVT.